This TCR beta chain was sequenced during a study of cytomegalovirus exposure and HLA in healthy donors. Findings and limits, study-wide: A highly shared variant cluster was judged a likely technical artifact.

Primers for the PCR totalled 60 Vbeta and 13 Jbeta. Sequenced by immunoSEQ multiplex PCR; TCRdb stores in-frame clones only, minus some. The repertoire holds over 200,000 clones, with approximately 87% as singletons. As for this clone: The antigen is undetermined. An end of the junction differs from the germline gene, which may be a read error.

The TCR was taken from a human donor in good health. The sample taken for sequencing was PBMCs.

The CDR3 spells CSSSFSSRGRYQYIYEQYF. In DNA, the CDR3 is TGTTCCAGCAGCTTCAGTAGCAGGGGGCGATACCAATATATCTACGAGCAGTACTTC. V gene TRBV7-9 combines with J gene TRBJ2-7; the match to TRBD1 covers 8 bases. There are 19 residues in the CDR3. Per germline, CDR1 SEHNR and CDR2 FQNEAQ (reference sequence).